This record concerns one T cell receptor beta chain sequence. What it binds is not known. Original methodology: ImmunoSEQ supplied junction-only sequences lacking quality scores, so filtering was different. The repertoire was sequenced with immunoSEQ multiplex PCR; TCRdb's copy has only in-frame clones and lacks some. From that table come the V and J calls and clone size; the DNA was used to work out D and trimming. The table shows 600,000 to 750,000 clones, with approximately 72% occurring only once. All the donors were Caucasian adults who lived in Nashville, Tennessee. This entry is derived from a study of shared clonotypes between healthy human individuals. Whole-study results and caveats: Only blood was sampled; tissue repertoires likely differ.

The TCR comes from a woman aged 30 to 39 in good health. The specimen was memory CD4+ T cells sorted from blood. Subset of the sample: CD45RA-negative fraction.

The CDR3 spells CASSYLSGANVLTF. The DNA for the CDR3 is TGTGCCAGCAGCTACCTCTCTGGGGCCAACGTCCTGACTTTC. This rearrangement joins TRBV5-6 to TRBJ2-6; no definite D call. The CDR3 runs to 14 residues. The germline CDR1 and CDR2 sequences are SGHDT and YYEEEE. The V end was cut by 3 bases, the J end by 0 bases, with 4 bases between.